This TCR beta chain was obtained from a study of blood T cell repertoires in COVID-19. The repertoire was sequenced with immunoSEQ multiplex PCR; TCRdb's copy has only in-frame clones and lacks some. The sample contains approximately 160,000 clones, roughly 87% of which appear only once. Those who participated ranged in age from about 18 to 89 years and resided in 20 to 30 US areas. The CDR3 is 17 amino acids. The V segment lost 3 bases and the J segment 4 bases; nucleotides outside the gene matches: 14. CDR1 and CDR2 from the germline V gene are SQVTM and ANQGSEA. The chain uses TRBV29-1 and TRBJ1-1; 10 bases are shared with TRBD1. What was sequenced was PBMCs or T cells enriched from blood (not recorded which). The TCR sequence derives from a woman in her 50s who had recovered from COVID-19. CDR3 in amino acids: CSVENSMTGGAGTEAFF. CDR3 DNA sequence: TGCAGCGTTGAGAATAGTATGACAGGGGGCGCCGGCACTGAAGCTTTCTTT.